This TCR beta chain was captured by sequencing in a study of shared clonotypes between healthy human individuals. Clones were sequenced by immunoSEQ multiplex PCR, and TCRdb holds only the in-frame ones, with some missing. Of 2,500,000 or so clones listed, 80% to 95% are singletons. The sequence was obtained from a man younger than 35 in good health. Some clones in this sample may be carry-over from other donors' samples. Source material: naive CD4+ T cells from PBMCs. Specified subset: CD45RA+ positively selected.

In DNA, the CDR3 is TGTGCCGCAGGGGGGCGACTCCCCCGCTCTTACAATGAGCAGTTCTTC. As protein: CAAGGRLPRSYNEQFF. The rearrangement joins TRBV19 to TRBJ2-1, with D possibly being TRBD1 (7 bases). This CDR3 is 16 amino acids long. The germline V gene encodes CDR1 LNHDA and CDR2 SQIVND (reference sequence). V lost 11 bases and J lost 4, with 24 bases in between.